This TCR beta chain stems from a study of blood T cell repertoires in COVID-19. CDR3 length: 15 amino acids. Germline loops: CDR1 SGHTA, CDR2 FQGTGA. V lost 3 bases and J lost 1; bases outside the gene matches: 5. Generated by immunoSEQ multiplex PCR, the TCRdb table keeps only in-frame clones and is missing some. The sample lists roughly 26,000 clones, 92% occurring once. The sequencing sample was made of peripheral blood. This receptor was obtained from a human donor in a cohort sampled during active COVID-19. The chain couples TRBV7-3 to TRBJ2-5; 7 positions match TRBD2. CDR3 in DNA: TGTGCCAGCAGCTTTCGGGCTAGCGGCCAAGAGACCCAGTACTTC. Amino acids: CASSFRASGQETQYF.